These 5 T cell receptor beta chains were sequenced from one sample in a study of T cells after yellow fever vaccination. TCRdb recomputed calls from the 5' RACE reads with MiXCR, one row per CDR3 protein. The sample shows approximately 330,000 distinct CDR3 sequences, roughly 4.3% of them seen only once. The material was PBMCs, obtained 5 days after the yellow fever booster vaccination. Receptor source: a man in his late teens or twenties who received the YFV17D yellow fever vaccine.

For the CDR3, the DNA is TGTGCCAGCAGTTGGGGCGGGGCCAAAAATTACGAGCAGTACTTC. Protein product: CASSWGGAKNYEQYF. V gene TRBV27 combines with J gene TRBJ2-7, with D possibly matching TRBD2 (6 bases). This CDR3 is 15 amino acids long. V shed 4 bases and J shed 4 bases, with 17 bases lying between them. Germline-derived CDR1 and CDR2 are MNHEY and SMNVEV (reference sequence).

This clonotype was observed many times. V is TRBV7-6 and J is TRBJ2-2; no clear D gene. Germline V gene lookup returns CDR1 SGHVS and CDR2 FNYEAQ. V shed 3 bases and J shed 0 bases, with 11 bases lying between them. The CDR3 has 16 amino acids. CDR3 sequence reads: CASSLGGTANTGELFF. The CDR3 bases are TGTGCCAGCAGCTTGGGCGGTACCGCGAACACCGGGGAGCTGTTTTTT.

The chain links TRBV5-5 to TRBJ2-1; TRBD2 aligns across 11 bases. Germline CDR1 reads SGHKS; CDR2 reads YYEKEE (reference sequence). The CDR3 is 16 amino acids. J lost 6 bases, V lost 0 bases, and 5 bases had no gene match. CDR3 sequence (DNA): TGTGCCAGCAGCTTGGCGGCTAGCGGGGGGCTCAATGAGCAGTTCTTC. It codes for CASSLAASGGLNEQFF.

The table lists this clonotype with a few counts. The V call is TRBV4-1, the J call TRBJ2-7; tentatively, D is TRBD1 (8 bases). From germline, CDR1 is MGHRA and CDR2 YSYEKL. V was pared by 1 base and J by 5 bases, with 18 bases between. The CDR3 contains 16 residues. The CDR3 loop reads CASSQAQGGHGNEQYF. CDR3 coding DNA: TGCGCCAGCAGCCAAGCACAGGGGGGGCACGGCAACGAGCAGTACTTC.

The CDR3 DNA sequence: TGCGCCAGCAGCCAAGACCGGAGCCGTGAAAAACTGTTTTTT. Protein sequence: CASSQDRSREKLFF. This chain uses TRBV4-1 with TRBJ1-4, with D uncertain. V was cut by 0 bases and J by 7 bases, with 9 bases left in between. The CDR3 sequence is 14 residues long. CDR1 and CDR2 from the germline V gene are MGHRA and YSYEKL.